The next 4 T cell receptor beta chains were all read from a single sample in a study of cytomegalovirus exposure and HLA in healthy donors. Here immunoSEQ multiplex PCR was the method, and the copy in TCRdb shows in-frame clones only, minus some. The repertoire has hundreds of thousands of clones, approximately 84% of them found once; the top ten carry around 13%. Sequencing was done on a sample of PBMCs. The receptor source for this set is a man younger than 35 in good health and CMV-seropositive.

The CDR3 DNA reads as TGCGCCAGCAGCCAAGTGGCTAGCGGGAGCCTCTTCAATGAGCAGTTCTTC. Amino acid sequence: CASSQVASGSLFNEQFF. The V gene is TRBV4-1, the J gene TRBJ2-1; TRBD2 agrees at 10 bases. The germline gives CDR1 MGHRA, CDR2 YSYEKL. The V and J ends lost 1 base and 6 bases, in that order; junction bases with no gene match: 9. This CDR3 has 17 residues.

The chain is built from TRBV21-1 and TRBJ1-5. TRBV21-1 is a pseudogene locus. CDR3 length equals 18 residues. CDR3 nucleotides: TGTGCCAGCAGCAAACTTGGAGAGGGACTCCGACGGGGTCAGCCCCAGCATTTT. It codes for CASSKLGEGLRRGQPQHF.

This clone was seen ten or more times. V gene TRBV2 combines with J gene TRBJ2-2, with unresolved D. V shed 3 bases and J shed 6 bases, with 14 bases lying between them. The CDR3 consists of 15 residues. CDR1 and CDR2 from the germline V gene are SNHLY and FYNNEI. Here the CDR3 DNA reads TGTGCCAGCAGTGATACGGCTATCTCTCCCGGGGAGCTGTTTTTT. This codes for CASSDTAISPGELFF.

This clone was counted only a few times. V is TRBV14 and J is TRBJ1-1, with TRBD1 as a possible D gene (6 bases). This CDR3 region has 15 residues. Trimming stripped 2 bases from V and 4 bases from J, with 14 bases between. Germline-derived CDR1 and CDR2 are SGHDN and FVKESK. CDR3 DNA sequence: TGTGCCAGCAGCCAACTCACAGGGTTCAGCACTGAAGCTTTCTTT. Its translation is CASSQLTGFSTEAFF. The entire variable domain, with the rest obtained from reference TRBV14 and TRBJ1-1, is as follows: EAGVTQFPSHSVIEKGQTVTLRCDPISGHDNLYWYRRVMGKEIKFLLHFVKESKQDESGMPNNRFLAERTGGTYSTLKVQPAELEDSGVYFCASSQLTGFSTEAFFGQGTRLTVV.